The entry below describes one TCR beta chain. These data come from a study of blood T cells in healthy people across ages. The V and J ends lost 2 bases and 3 bases respectively, with 14 bases between them. Germline CDR1 and CDR2: SGHRS and YFSETQ. The CDR3 consists of 15 residues. Next came a second PCR, run for about 6 to 12 cycles, which used a sample-barcoded 5' primer along with a J-beta primer mix. TCRdb itself ran the 5' RACE reads through MiXCR, one entry per CDR3 protein. The table lists about 750,000 distinct CDR3 sequences, 40% to 65% of them singletons. The gene calls are TRBV5-1 and TRBJ1-1; D unresolved. This clonotype originated in a man older than 75 in good health. Sequencing input: blood. The CDR3 protein is CASSLQINGYTEAFF. CDR3 coding DNA: TGCGCCAGCAGCTTACAGATTAACGGGTACACTGAAGCTTTCTTT.